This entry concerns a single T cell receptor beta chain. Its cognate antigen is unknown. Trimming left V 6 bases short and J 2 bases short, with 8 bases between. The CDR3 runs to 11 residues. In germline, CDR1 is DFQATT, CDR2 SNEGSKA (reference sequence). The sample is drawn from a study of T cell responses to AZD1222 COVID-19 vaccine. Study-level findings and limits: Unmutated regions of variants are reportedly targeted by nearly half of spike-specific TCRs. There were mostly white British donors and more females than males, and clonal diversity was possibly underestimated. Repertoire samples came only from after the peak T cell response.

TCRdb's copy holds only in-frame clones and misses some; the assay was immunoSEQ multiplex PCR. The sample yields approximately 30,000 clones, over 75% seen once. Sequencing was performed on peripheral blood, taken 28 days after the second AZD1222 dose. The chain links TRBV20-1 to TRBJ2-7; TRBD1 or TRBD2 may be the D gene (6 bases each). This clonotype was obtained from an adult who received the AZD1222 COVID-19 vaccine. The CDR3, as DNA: TGCAGTGCAGGGGGGCCCTACGAGCAGTACTTC. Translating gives CSAGGPYEQYF.